Below, 25 T cell receptor beta chains from the same sample are listed, as sequenced in a study of blood T cell repertoires in COVID-19. Assay: immunoSEQ multiplex PCR; the TCRdb copy retains only in-frame clones and omits some. The sample lists some 340,000 clones; around nine tenths were seen once. The sample comprised PBMCs or T cells enriched from blood (not recorded which). These receptors were obtained from a woman in her twenties or thirties who had been exposed to COVID-19.

The rearrangement joins TRBV13 to TRBJ1-4; a weak D match, TRBD1 (6 bases). The CDR3 is made up of 14 amino acids. Germline loops: CDR1 PRHDT, CDR2 FYEKMQ (reference sequence). Trimming took off 4 bases at V and 5 bases at J, with 11 bases between the two ends. The CDR3 nucleotides are TGTGCCAGCAGCTCAGGGGCCACCAATGAAAAACTGTTTTTT. Amino acids: CASSSGATNEKLFF. Full variable domain (missing parts from reference TRBV13 and TRBJ1-4): AAGVIQSPRHLIKEKRETATLKCYPIPRHDTVYWYQQGPGQDPQFLISFYEKMQSDKGSIPDRFSAQQFSDYHSELNMSSLELGDSALYFCASSSGATNEKLFFGSGTQLSVL.

This chain links TRBV7-9 with TRBJ2-7; a possible D gene is TRBD1 (5 bases). V was clipped by 4 bases and J by 4 bases, with 23 bases between them. Germline lookup yields CDR1 SEHNR and CDR2 FQNEAQ (reference sequence). The CDR3 is 17 residues long. In DNA, the CDR3 is TGTGCCAGCAGCTCCGACAGAGGTCGCCTAACACATTACGAGCAGTACTTC. Residues: CASSSDRGRLTHYEQYF.

This chain connects TRBV4-1 to TRBJ1-5; possibly TRBD1 for D (5 bases). V lost 3 bases and J 2 bases, leaving 20 bases between the germline ends. CDR1 MGHRA and CDR2 YSYEKL come from the germline V gene. The CDR3 totals 18 residues. The CDR3 DNA follows: TGCGCCAGCAGCCACGGCGCCCTCCAGGGCAAGGGCAATCAGCCCCAGCATTTT. It encodes CASSHGALQGKGNQPQHF.

The chain has TRBV5-5 and TRBJ1-1; D might be TRBD1 (5 bases). V lost 1 base, J lost 1 base, and 20 bases lay in between. This CDR3 spans 18 amino acids. From germline, CDR1 is SGHKS and CDR2 YYEKEE (reference sequence). The CDR3 loop reads CASSLIFGGSAKNTEAFF. The CDR3 coding sequence is TGTGCCAGCAGCTTGATATTTGGGGGGTCGGCCAAGAACACTGAAGCTTTCTTT. The full variable domain, completed using reference TRBV5-5 and TRBJ1-1, is DAGVTQSPTHLIKTRGQQVTLRCSPISGHKSVSWYQQVLGQGPQFIFQYYEKEERGRGNFPDRFSARQFPNYSSELNVNALLLGDSALYLCASSLIFGGSAKNTEAFFGQGTRLTVV.

The V call is TRBV4-1, the J call TRBJ2-1, with 13 bases matching TRBD2. Germline loops: CDR1 MGHRA, CDR2 YSYEKL. V shed 1 base, J shed 2 bases, and the junction held 2 bases outside the gene matches. The CDR3 sequence is 17 residues long. The CDR3 loop reads CASSQGGTSGAYNEQFF. The CDR3 region has the DNA TGCGCCAGCAGCCAAGGGGGGACTAGCGGGGCCTACAATGAGCAGTTCTTC.

The chain is built from TRBV12-5 and TRBJ2-2; D is unclear. V shed 0 bases and J shed 5 bases, with 4 bases lying between them. Germline loops: CDR1 LGHNT, CDR2 FRNRAP. The CDR3 covers 13 residues. The CDR3 loop reads CASGLVHTGELFF. In nucleotides, the CDR3 is TGTGCTAGTGGTTTGGTACATACCGGGGAGCTGTTTTTT.

J is TRBJ2-7 and V is TRBV18; TRBD2 matches at 11 bases. Germline V CDR1 and CDR2: KGHSH, LQKENI. This CDR3 comprises 15 residues. The J segment lost 5 bases and the V segment lost 3 bases, leaving 6 bases of the junction unmatched. This CDR3 reads CASSPLTSGEDEQYF. CDR3 DNA: TGTGCCAGCTCACCGTTGACTAGCGGGGAAGACGAGCAGTACTTC.

CDR3 loop: CASSLGRWQGNTEAFF. In DNA form, the CDR3 reads TGTGCCAGCAGCTTGGGTAGATGGCAGGGGAACACTGAAGCTTTCTTT. This chain joins TRBV7-8 and TRBJ1-1; the D gene is possibly TRBD1 (5 bases). The CDR3 is made up of 16 amino acids. Trimming cost V 3 bases and J 1 base, with 15 bases left between them. The germline CDR1 and CDR2 sequences are SGHVS and FQNEAQ.

This clone was picked up one time. The genes are TRBV5-5 and TRBJ2-3; 8 nucleotides align to TRBD2. Looked up from germline, CDR1 is SGHKS and CDR2 is YYEKEE (reference sequence). V was clipped by 0 bases and J by 2 bases; unmatched bases: 5. The CDR3 consists of 16 residues. For the CDR3, the DNA is TGTGCCAGCAGCTTGGAAGCGGGGGCTGTCACAGATACGCAGTATTTT. Its protein is CASSLEAGAVTDTQYF.

The table lists this clone with a count of one. The gene calls are TRBV5-8 and TRBJ1-1; a weak D match, TRBD1 (5 bases). V was trimmed by 0 bases and J by 6 bases, leaving 24 bases between them. CDR1 SGHTS and CDR2 YDEGEE come from the germline V gene. The CDR3 runs 18 residues. CDR3 amino acids: CASSLVRDSYGAGAEAFF. The CDR3, as DNA: TGTGCCAGCAGCTTGGTCAGGGACTCCTACGGGGCAGGCGCTGAAGCTTTCTTT. The whole variable domain, remainder taken from reference TRBV5-8 and TRBJ1-1, is EAGVTQSPTHLIKTRGQQATLRCSPISGHTSVYWYQQALGLGLQFLLWYDEGEERNRGNFPPRFSGRQFPNYSSELNVNALELEDSALYLCASSLVRDSYGAGAEAFFGQGTRLTVV.

The genes are TRBV29-1 and TRBJ2-7; D is uncertain. Trimming left V 4 bases short and J 6 bases short, with 13 bases between. CDR1 and CDR2 (germline): SQVTM, ANQGSEA. The CDR3 loop spans 12 amino acids. The CDR3 reads CSVGRPRGEQYF. In DNA, the CDR3 is TGCAGCGTTGGTCGGCCACGCGGCGAGCAGTACTTC.

The chain joins TRBV19 to TRBJ1-2; D perhaps matches TRBD1 (6 bases). From germline, CDR1 is LNHDA and CDR2 SQIVND (reference sequence). There are 15 residues in the CDR3. V gave up 5 bases and J gave up 8 bases, with 21 bases separating them. The chain's CDR3 is CASSSLGQGFEGYTF. DNA of the CDR3: TGTGCCAGTAGTTCCCTCGGGCAGGGGTTTGAAGGCTACACCTTC.

This rearrangement joins TRBV6-5 to TRBJ2-7; the D gene is possibly TRBD2 (6 bases). Germline V CDR1 and CDR2: MNHEY, SVGAGI. V lost 4 bases and J lost 4, with 14 bases in between. The CDR3 has 14 residues. The CDR3 DNA reads as TGTGCCAGCAGTTCCGGGACTGGATCATACGAGCAGTACTTC. Protein product: CASSSGTGSYEQYF.

V gene TRBV3-1 (or the pseudogene TRBV3-2) combines with J gene TRBJ1-6; D call uncertain. This CDR3 contains 15 residues. V shed 1 base and J shed 7 bases, with 11 bases lying between them. Germline V gives CDR1 LGHDT, CDR2 YNNKEL (reference sequence). Here the CDR3 reads CASSQGGWLNSPLHF. The DNA of the CDR3 is TGTGCCAGCAGCCAAGGCGGATGGCTAAATTCACCCCTCCACTTT.

This sequence joins TRBV19 and TRBJ2-4; D unclear. Trimming pared 9 bases from V and 0 bases from J, leaving 6 bases between. Germline CDR1 is LNHDA and CDR2 is SQIVND (reference sequence). The CDR3 runs to 12 residues. CDR3 loop: CARSVAKNIQYF. The CDR3 coding sequence is TGTGCCAGGAGCGTAGCCAAAAACATTCAGTACTTC.

This rearrangement joins TRBV7-9 to TRBJ1-2; 8 nucleotides agree with TRBD1. The CDR3 is 14 amino acids. From germline, CDR1 is SEHNR and CDR2 FQNEAQ (reference sequence). V gave up 5 bases and J gave up 5 bases; unmatched junction bases: 7. This CDR3 reads CASSQGQELYGYTF. In nucleotides, the CDR3 is TGTGCCAGCAGCCAGGGACAGGAGCTATATGGCTACACCTTC.

The chain has TRBV13 and TRBJ1-1, with D possibly being TRBD1 (5 bases). Looked up from germline, CDR1 is PRHDT and CDR2 is FYEKMQ (reference sequence). This CDR3 has 16 amino acids. The V and J ends lost 5 bases and 3 bases respectively, with 19 bases between them. CDR3 DNA: TGTGCCAGCAGCCGCCTCGGGGGGAAACTGCACACTGAAGCTTTCTTT. As protein: CASSRLGGKLHTEAFF.

J is TRBJ1-2 and V is TRBV6-4; D remains ambiguous. The germline V gene has CDR1 MRHNA and CDR2 SNTAGT. This CDR3 has 13 residues. V was trimmed by 5 bases and J by 4 bases, leaving 11 bases between them. As DNA, the CDR3 is TGTGCCAGCAGTTCTGACGGAGTCTATGGCTACACCTTC. This translates into CASSSDGVYGYTF.

The chain has TRBV27 and TRBJ2-1, with TRBD1 as a possible D gene (8 bases). Germline CDR1 MNHEY, CDR2 SMNVEV (reference sequence). V lost 5 bases and J 5 bases, leaving 19 bases between the germline ends. The CDR3 spans 16 residues. CDR3 loop: CASSNPGQGLHNEQFF. For the CDR3, the DNA is TGTGCCAGCAGTAATCCCGGACAGGGACTACACAATGAGCAGTTCTTC.

This clone has just a few counts. The chain uses TRBV7-9 and TRBJ1-6; a weak D match, TRBD1 (6 bases). V was trimmed by 5 bases and J by 7 bases, leaving 21 bases between them. The CDR3 loop spans 17 amino acids. Germline V gives CDR1 SEHNR, CDR2 FQNEAQ (reference sequence). The CDR3 sequence is CASSPHLTGSVNSPLHF. In DNA form, the CDR3 reads TGTGCCAGCAGCCCACATTTAACAGGGTCCGTAAATTCACCCCTCCACTTT.

The rearrangement joins TRBV9 to TRBJ2-6; 10 positions agree with TRBD1. The CDR3 covers 19 residues. The V segment lost 4 bases and the J segment 2 bases; nucleotides outside the gene matches: 12. CDR1 is SGDLS and CDR2 is YYNGEE in the germline V gene. CDR3 nucleotides: TGTGCCAGCAGCTACCGCGTGGGGACAGGGGCCCCTGGGGCCAACGTCCTGACTTTC. This codes for CASSYRVGTGAPGANVLTF.

The CDR3 nucleotides are TGTGCCAGCAGCACCCAAGCACAGGGGGCTGGGGAGCTGTTTTTT. Amino acids: CASSTQAQGAGELFF. This chain uses TRBV7-2 with TRBJ2-2, with 9 positions matching TRBD1. Germline V gene sequence: CDR1 SGHTA, CDR2 FQGNSA. Trimming removed 5 bases from V and 8 bases from J; junction bases left unmatched: 9. The CDR3 sequence is 15 residues long.

The chain couples TRBV18 to TRBJ1-2, with TRBD1 as a possible D gene (5 bases). Trimming left V 4 bases short and J 6 bases short, with 12 bases between. This CDR3 region has 13 residues. Germline lookup yields CDR1 KGHSH and CDR2 LQKENI. The CDR3 sequence is CASSLGLRDGYTF. CDR3 DNA: TGTGCCAGCTCACTGGGACTTCGGGATGGCTACACCTTC.

As concerns this clone: Other DNA sequences in the sample encode the same CDR3. The chain is built from TRBV19 and TRBJ1-6; D is perhaps TRBD1 (5 bases). V lost 4 bases, J lost 7 bases, and 14 bases lay in between. This CDR3 comprises 15 residues. Germline CDR1 is LNHDA and CDR2 is SQIVND (reference sequence). CDR3 bases: TGTGCCAGTAGTAGCCGCCCTCGGGGGAATTCACCCCTCCACTTT. Translating gives CASSSRPRGNSPLHF.

V and J are TRBV2 and TRBJ1-2; 11 bases match TRBD1. This CDR3 is built from 15 residues. With V trimmed by 4 bases and J by 4 bases, 5 bases remained unmatched. Germline V lookup: CDR1 SNHLY, CDR2 FYNNEI. CDR3 sequence reads: CASSGGTGGSYGYTF. The CDR3 coding sequence is TGTGCCAGCAGTGGCGGGACAGGGGGATCCTATGGCTACACCTTC.